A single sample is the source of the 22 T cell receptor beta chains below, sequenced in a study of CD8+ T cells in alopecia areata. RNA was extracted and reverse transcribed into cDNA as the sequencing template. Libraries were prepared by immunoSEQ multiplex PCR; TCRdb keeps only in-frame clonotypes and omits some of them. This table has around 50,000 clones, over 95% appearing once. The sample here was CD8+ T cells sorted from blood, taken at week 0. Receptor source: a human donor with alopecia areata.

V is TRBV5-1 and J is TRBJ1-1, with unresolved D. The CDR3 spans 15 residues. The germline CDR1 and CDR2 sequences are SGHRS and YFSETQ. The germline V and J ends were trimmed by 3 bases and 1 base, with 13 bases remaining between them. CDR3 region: CASSSARTGNTEAFF. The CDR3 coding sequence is TGCGCCAGCAGCTCGGCCAGGACGGGGAACACTGAAGCTTTCTTT. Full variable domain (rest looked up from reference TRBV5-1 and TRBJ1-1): KAGVTQTPRYLIKTRGQQVTLSCSPISGHRSVSWYQQTPGQGLQFLFEYFSETQRNKGNFPGRFSGRQFSNSRSEMNVSTLELGDSALYLCASSSARTGNTEAFFGQGTRLTVV.

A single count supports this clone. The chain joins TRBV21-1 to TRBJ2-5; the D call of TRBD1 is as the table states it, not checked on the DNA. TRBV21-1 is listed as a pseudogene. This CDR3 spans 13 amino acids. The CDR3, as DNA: TGTGCCAGCAGCAGTCCCCCCAGGCAGACCCAGTACTTC. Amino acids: CASSSPPRQTQYF.

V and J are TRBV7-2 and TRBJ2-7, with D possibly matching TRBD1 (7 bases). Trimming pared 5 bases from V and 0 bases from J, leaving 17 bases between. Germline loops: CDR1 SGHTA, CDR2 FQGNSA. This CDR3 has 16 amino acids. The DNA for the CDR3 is TGTGCCAGCAGCACGTCGGAGGGGGCCATCTCCTACGAGCAGTACTTC. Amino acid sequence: CASSTSEGAISYEQYF.

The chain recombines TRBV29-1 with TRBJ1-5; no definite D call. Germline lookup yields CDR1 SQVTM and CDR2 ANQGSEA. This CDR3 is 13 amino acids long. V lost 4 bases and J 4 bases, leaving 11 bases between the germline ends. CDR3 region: CSVGPGPNQPQHF. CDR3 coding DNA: TGCAGCGTTGGGCCCGGACCGAATCAGCCCCAGCATTTT.

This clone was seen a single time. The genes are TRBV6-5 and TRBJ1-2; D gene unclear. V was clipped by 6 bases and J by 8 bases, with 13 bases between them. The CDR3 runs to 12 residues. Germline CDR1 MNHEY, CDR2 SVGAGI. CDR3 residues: CASRSALSGYTF. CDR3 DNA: TGTGCCAGCAGGTCGGCGTTGAGCGGCTACACCTTC.

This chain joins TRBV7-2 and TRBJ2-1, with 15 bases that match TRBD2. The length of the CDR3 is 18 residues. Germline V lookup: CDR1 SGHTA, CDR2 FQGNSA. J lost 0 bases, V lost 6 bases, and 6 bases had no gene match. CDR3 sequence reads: CASRAGTSGGNSYNEQFF. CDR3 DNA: TGTGCCAGCAGGGCCGGGACTAGCGGGGGGAACTCCTACAATGAGCAGTTCTTC.

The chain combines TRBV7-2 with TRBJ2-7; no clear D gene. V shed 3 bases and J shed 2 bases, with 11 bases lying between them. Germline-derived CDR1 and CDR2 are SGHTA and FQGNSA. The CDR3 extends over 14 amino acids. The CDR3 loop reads CASSLYGSAYEQYF. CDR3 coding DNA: TGTGCCAGCAGCTTGTACGGTTCTGCCTACGAGCAGTACTTC.

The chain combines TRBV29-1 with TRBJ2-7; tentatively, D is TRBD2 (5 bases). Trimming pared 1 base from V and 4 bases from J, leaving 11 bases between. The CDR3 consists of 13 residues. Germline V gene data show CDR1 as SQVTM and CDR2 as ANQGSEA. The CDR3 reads CSVEAGKEYEQYF. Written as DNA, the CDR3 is TGCAGCGTTGAAGCGGGGAAGGAGTACGAGCAGTACTTC.

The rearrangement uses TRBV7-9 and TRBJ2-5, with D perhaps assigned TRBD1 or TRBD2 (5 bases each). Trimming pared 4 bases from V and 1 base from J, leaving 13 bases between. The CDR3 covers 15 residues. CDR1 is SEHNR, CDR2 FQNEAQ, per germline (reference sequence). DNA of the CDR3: TGTGCCAGCAGCTATCCGGGACGACCCCAAGAGACCCAGTACTTC. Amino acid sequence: CASSYPGRPQETQYF. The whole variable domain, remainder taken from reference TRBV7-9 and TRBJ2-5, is DTGVSQNPRHKITKRGQNVTFRCDPISEHNRLYWYRQTLGQGPEFLTYFQNEAQLEKSRLLSDRFSAERPKGSFSTLEIQRTEQGDSAMYLCASSYPGRPQETQYFGPGTRLLVL.

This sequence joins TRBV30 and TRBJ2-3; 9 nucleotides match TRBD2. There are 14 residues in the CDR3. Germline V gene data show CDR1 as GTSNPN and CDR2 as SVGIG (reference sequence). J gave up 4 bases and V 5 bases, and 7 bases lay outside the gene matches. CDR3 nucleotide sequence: TGTGCCTGGGCCCCAGCGGGAGGTTCAGATACGCAGTATTTT. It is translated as CAWAPAGGSDTQYF.

The CDR3 is CASSSVGGGPYEQYF. As DNA, the CDR3 is TGTGCCAGCAGTTCCGTTGGCGGGGGACCCTACGAGCAGTACTTC. The rearrangement links TRBV6-6 to TRBJ2-5, with 7 bases aligning to TRBD2. The DNA end is a closer match to TRBJ2-7, so the J assignment may be wrong. The CDR3 has 15 amino acids. Germline CDR1 is MNHNY and CDR2 is SVGAGI (reference sequence).

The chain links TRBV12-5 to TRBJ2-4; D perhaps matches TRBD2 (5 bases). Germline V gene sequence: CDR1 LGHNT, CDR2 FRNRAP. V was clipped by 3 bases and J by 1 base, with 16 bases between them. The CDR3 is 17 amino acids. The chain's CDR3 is CASGFSRARGAKNIQYF. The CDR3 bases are TGTGCTAGTGGTTTTTCTAGGGCCCGCGGGGCCAAAAACATTCAGTACTTC.

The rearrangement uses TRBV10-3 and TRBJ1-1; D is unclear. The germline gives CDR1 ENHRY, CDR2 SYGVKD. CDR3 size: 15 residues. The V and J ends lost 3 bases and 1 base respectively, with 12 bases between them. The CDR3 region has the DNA TGTGCCATCAGTGATCTCCCCCTGGGGAACACTGAAGCTTTCTTT. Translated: CAISDLPLGNTEAFF.

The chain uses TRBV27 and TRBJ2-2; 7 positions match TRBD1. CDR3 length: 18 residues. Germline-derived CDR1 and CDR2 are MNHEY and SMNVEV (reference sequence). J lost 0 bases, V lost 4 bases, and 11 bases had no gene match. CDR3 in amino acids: CASSSNRDRISNTGELFF. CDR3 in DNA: TGTGCCAGCAGTTCGAACCGGGACAGAATTTCGAACACCGGGGAGCTGTTTTTT.

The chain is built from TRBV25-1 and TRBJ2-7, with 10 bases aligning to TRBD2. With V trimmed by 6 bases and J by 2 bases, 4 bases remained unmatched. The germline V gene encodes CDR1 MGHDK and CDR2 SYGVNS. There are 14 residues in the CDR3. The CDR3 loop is CASRGGTSAYEQYF. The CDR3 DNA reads TGTGCCAGCAGAGGCGGGACTAGCGCCTACGAGCAGTACTTC.

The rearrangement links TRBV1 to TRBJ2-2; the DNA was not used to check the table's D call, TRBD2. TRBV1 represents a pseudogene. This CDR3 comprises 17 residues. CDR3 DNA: TGCACCAGCAGCCTTGTTAGCGGGGTGAAGAACACCGGGGAGCTGTTTTTT. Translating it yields CTSSLVSGVKNTGELFF.

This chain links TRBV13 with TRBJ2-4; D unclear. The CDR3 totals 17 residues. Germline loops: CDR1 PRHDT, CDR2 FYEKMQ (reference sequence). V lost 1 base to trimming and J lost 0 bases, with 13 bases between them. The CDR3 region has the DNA TGTGCCAGCAGCTTAGATGGGGTCACGGGAGCCAAAAACATTCAGTACTTC. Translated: CASSLDGVTGAKNIQYF.

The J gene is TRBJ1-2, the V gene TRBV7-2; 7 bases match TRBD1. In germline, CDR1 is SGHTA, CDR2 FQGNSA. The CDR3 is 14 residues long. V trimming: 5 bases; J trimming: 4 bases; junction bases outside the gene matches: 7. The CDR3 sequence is CASSARQGPYGYTF. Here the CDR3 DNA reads TGTGCCAGCAGCGCCCGACAGGGCCCCTATGGCTACACCTTC.

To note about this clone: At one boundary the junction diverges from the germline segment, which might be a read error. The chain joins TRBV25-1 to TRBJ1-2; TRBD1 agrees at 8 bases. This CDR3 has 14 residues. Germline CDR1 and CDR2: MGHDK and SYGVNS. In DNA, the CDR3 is TGTGCCGGCAGTGTGGACAGGGAAAACTATGGCTACACCTTC. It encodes CAGSVDRENYGYTF.

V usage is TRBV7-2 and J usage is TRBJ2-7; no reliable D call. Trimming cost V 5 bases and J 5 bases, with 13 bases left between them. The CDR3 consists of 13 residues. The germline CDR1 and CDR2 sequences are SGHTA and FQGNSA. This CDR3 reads CASSRPSGNEQYF. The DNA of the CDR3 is TGTGCCAGCAGCCGACCTTCGGGCAACGAGCAGTACTTC.

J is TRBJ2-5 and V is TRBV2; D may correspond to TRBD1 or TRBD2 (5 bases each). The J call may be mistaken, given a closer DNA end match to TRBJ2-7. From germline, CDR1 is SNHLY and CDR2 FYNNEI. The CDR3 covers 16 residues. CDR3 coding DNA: TGTGCCAGCAGTGAATGGAAGTTGGGGGTTGACTACGAGCAGTACTTC. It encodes CASSEWKLGVDYEQYF.

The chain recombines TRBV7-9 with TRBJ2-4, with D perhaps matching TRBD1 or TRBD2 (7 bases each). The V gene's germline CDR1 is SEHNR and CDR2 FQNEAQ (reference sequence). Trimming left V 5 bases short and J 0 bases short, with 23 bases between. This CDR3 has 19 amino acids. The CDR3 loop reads CASSPHPIRGRGAKNIQYF. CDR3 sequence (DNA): TGTGCCAGCAGCCCTCACCCGATCAGGGGGAGGGGAGCCAAAAACATTCAGTACTTC.